This TCR beta chain came from a study of blood T cell repertoires in COVID-19. Study details: The cDNA or gDNA used as material had been derived from T cells, B-cell-depleted T cells, or PBMCs.

Profiling relied on immunoSEQ multiplex PCR, and the TCRdb table lists in-frame clones only, not all of them. The profile shows around 190,000 clones, about 85% of them singletons. CDR1 is SQVTM, CDR2 ANQGSEA, per germline. CDR3 size: 14 residues. Trimming removed 7 bases from V and 7 bases from J; junction bases left unmatched: 8. The J gene is TRBJ2-3, the V gene TRBV29-1; 13 bases map to TRBD2. The sequenced sample was PBMCs or T cells enriched from blood (not recorded which). The source of this sequence is a woman aged 40 to 50 in a cohort exposed to, infected with or recovered from COVID-19 (not recorded which). CDR3 nucleotide sequence: TGCAGCGCCGACACTAGCGGGGGGGCATATACGCAGTATTTT. Translation: CSADTSGGAYTQYF.